This T cell receptor (beta chain) was captured by sequencing in a study of shared clonotypes between healthy human individuals (dated by TCRdb to the early 2020s). About the study as a whole: A few men and two women, aged 18 to 49 years, made up the cohort. Per donor, three plates each were used for CD4 naive and CD4 memory, two for CD8 naive, and one for CD8 memory. To estimate repertoire size and how much clonotype sharing occurs between individuals, the study deeply sequenced the blood TCR repertoires of about five healthy adults. Libraries were prepared and TCR repertoires were sequenced by different laboratories using diverse techniques, in order to increase sequencing depth and limit assay-specific biases. Between about 0.94 and 10 billion PBMCs per donor were obtained by leukapheresis.

The CDR3 spans 15 residues, from the cysteine through the phenylalanine. Only the CDR3 region is kept as DNA, spanning 45 bases read in frame from base 1. The germline V gene (reference sequence) sets CDR1 to SEHNR and CDR2 to FQNEAQ. Trimming takes 2 bases off V and 5 bases off J; junction bases not matched to a gene: 7. For the CD8 naive samples, CD45RO-negative cells were positively selected for CCR7, yielding a CD45RA+CCR7+ population from which TemRA cells were excluded. Healthy HIV-negative adults with no recently reported acute infections or vaccinations were included as donors. All donors were Caucasian adults living in Nashville, Tennessee, USA. Blood was obtained by leukapheresis, after which PBMCs were separated by Ficoll-Histopaque density gradient centrifugation and cryopreserved in liquid nitrogen vapor phase. Analytical flow cytometry was used to check the purity and quantity of every magnetically sorted T cell population. Each sorted fraction had its genomic DNA isolated and then quantified by UV absorbance on a Nanodrop 2000c.

Results and caveats for the whole study, not just this receptor: Roughly 5.2% of naive CD4, 3.5% of naive CD8, approximately 2% of memory CD4, and approximately 0.4% of memory CD8 clonotypes were shared across a few donors. Pairwise subsampling led to the expectation that sequencing depth would affect the degree of clonotype sharing among donors. The genetic and exposure-history diversity represented was limited by the small number of donors. Even with the large sequencing depth, rarefaction of the sorted-subset datasets indicated that sequencing was incomplete. Only blood was sampled, and tissue TCR repertoires likely differ from those in blood. Clonotypes shared by all four sorted-subset donors showed higher generation probabilities than non-shared clonotypes. Naive subsets generally had larger estimated clonotype richness than memory subsets.

Using the deep immunoSEQ assay, multiplex PCR amplified TCR CDR3 regions from genomic DNA. Extracted genomic DNA from each cell subset was spread evenly across all wells of several immunoSEQ 96-well plates, with each plate serving as a replicate. For sorted subsets, each replicate PCR was loaded with 200 to 250 ng genomic DNA, equivalent to 30,000 or so T cell genomes. The purified libraries were quantified using a Qubit 3.0 fluorometer, sized with a Bioanalyzer 2100, and then quantified again using the KAPA Library Quantification kit. A separate single-read 150-cycle Illumina NextSeq 550 flow cell was used to sequence each immunoSEQ 96-well plate. Per the original workflow: Because the immunoSEQ output held only junctional sequences and lacked quality scores, the filtering could not match the filtering applied to full-length reads. Sequences were annotated with PyIR, a Python wrapper for IgBLAST v1.9, using IMGT germline references to assign V/J genes and CDR3. Reads with weak V/J assignments (E-value above 1e-6), missing CDR3, stop codons, out-of-frame junctions, or ambiguous translated residues were removed. A V3J clonotype was defined by an identical inferred V gene, J gene, and CDR3 amino acid sequence. Percentage overlap between repertoires was computed as shared unique clonotypes divided by the size of the smaller repertoire. Richness of each repertoire was evaluated using RTK rarefaction, the Chao1 estimator, and Recon v2.1 estimates of unobserved clonotypes. Generation probabilities were computed with OLGA for all TCRbeta clonotypes obtained by the gDNA method from several donors. Drawn from immuneACCESS, this table holds only the in-frame rearrangements with V and J called that TCRdb kept. Clones are partly lost; checked studies trace under half to an unresolved V gene and leave the rest unexplained. From that table come the V and J calls and clone size; the DNA was used to work out D and trimming. The sample profile shows 550,000 to 650,000 clones; about 96% of them were found once. 0.095% to 0.13% of the sample rests with the top ten.

Points on this clone: It has no known antigen specificity. The sample holds no much larger clone one base away, and base qualities are not on file.

Recombination connected TRBV7-9 to TRBJ2-5; TRBD2 aligns with 8 central bases. The sequence came from a woman in her twenties or thirties in good health. Sequencing input: naive CD8+ T cells sorted from blood. The cell subset or site label of this sample denotes: CD45RA+CCR7+. The nucleotides are TGTGCCAGCAGCTTATCTTCTAGCGGGCTGGAGACCCAGTACTTC. Its translation reads: CASSLSSSGLETQYF.